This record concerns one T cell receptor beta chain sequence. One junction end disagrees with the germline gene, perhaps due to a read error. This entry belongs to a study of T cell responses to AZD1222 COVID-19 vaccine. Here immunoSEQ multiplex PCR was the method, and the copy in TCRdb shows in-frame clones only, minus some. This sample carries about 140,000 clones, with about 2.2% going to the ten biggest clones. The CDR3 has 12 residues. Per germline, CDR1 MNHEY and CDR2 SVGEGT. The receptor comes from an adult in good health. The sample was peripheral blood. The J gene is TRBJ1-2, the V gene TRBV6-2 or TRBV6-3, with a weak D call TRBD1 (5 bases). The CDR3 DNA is TGTGCCAGCAGTAACACGCCCTCGGGGCCCGCCTTC. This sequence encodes CASSNTPSGPAF.